This T cell receptor (beta chain) was found in a study of CD8 T cells in ankylosing spondylitis (dated by TCRdb to the late 2010s). With regard to the full study: T cell receptor beta repertoires were profiled in healthy donors and ankylosing spondylitis patients so that disease-linked TCR variants could be found. Samples of peripheral blood were taken, and for ankylosing spondylitis patients, synovial fluid was collected as well. In total, the full study cohort was made up of approximately 99 healthy donors and more than 20 ankylosing spondylitis patients. Summary of the overall study and its limitations: In peripheral blood, the disease-linked clones were found at relatively low frequencies and had a CD8+ phenotype. The disease-linked clones were reported as significantly enriched in matched synovial fluid samples from ankylosing spondylitis patients. Some motif variants had previously been reported in the synovial fluid and blood of reactive arthritis patients, which suggests shared mechanisms of disease initiation. A TCR beta motif of about 8 highly homologous amino acid variants appeared characteristic of blood from ankylosing spondylitis patients.

Sequencer: Illumina HiSeq 2500. Quantitative 5'-RACE with molecular barcodes was used to prepare TCR beta libraries. Per the source publication's procedure: To identify disease-linked TCR variants, a new computational method was used, one built on a probabilistic model of VDJ rearrangement. TCRdb reanalyzed the raw reads on its own, using fastp at Q25 for trimming and MiXCR for clone calling, and kept in-frame beta chains. Under each unique CDR3 protein, matching rows form one entry showing the most common genes and DNA. TCRdb, not the original authors, processed these V and J calls. Here the sample has 150,000 to 250,000 distinct CDR3 sequences; 10% to 15% occur a single time. Clones ranked in the top ten supply approximately 16% of the sample. From the germline V gene (reference sequence), CDR1 is MNHNY and CDR2 is SVGAGI. From cysteine to phenylalanine, the CDR3 is 13 amino acids long. The DNA shown is the 39-base CDR3, in frame from base 1. Trimming removed 7 bases from V and 7 bases from J, leaving 15 bases between the germline ends.

This clonotype has more than one count but fewer than ten. Which antigen it targets is not known. Base qualities are not recorded, but no much larger clone differs from it by a single base. The rearranged segments are TRBV6-6 and TRBJ2-3; the D gene is perhaps TRBD1, from 5 matching bases. The sample consisted of blood, either unsorted or a sorted T cell fraction (not recorded which). This sequence originates from a male donor with ankylosing spondylitis or in good health (not recorded which). The CDR3 region reads CASTKTEANTQYF. The nucleotides read TGTGCCAGCACGAAGACAGAGGCGAATACGCAGTATTTT.